The sequence of this TCR beta chain was determined in a study of siplizumab effects on memory and regulatory T cells. Study results and limitations: Naive-or-memory phenotypes were unassignable for roughly 80-95% of proliferating CD4+ or CD8+ clones. Unstimulated subsets were the mapping target of only a minor fraction of alloreactive clones.

The table came from immunoSEQ multiplex PCR; TCRdb's copy has only in-frame clones and leaves some out. Of roughly 100,000 clones in the sample, about 90% were seen once. The count of this clone is one. Its antigen is unknown. This CDR3 region has 15 residues. V lost 5 bases, J lost 5 bases, and 10 bases stayed unmatched. Germline CDR1 and CDR2: MDHEN and SYDVKM. The clonotype was recovered from a human donor in good health. The specimen was non-Treg CD4+ T cells sorted from blood. The rearrangement links TRBV28 to TRBJ2-5; 8 bases are a match to TRBD1. CDR3 in amino acids: CASSTSDRDWETQYF. The DNA of the CDR3 is TGTGCCAGCAGTACCTCGGACAGGGATTGGGAGACCCAGTACTTC.